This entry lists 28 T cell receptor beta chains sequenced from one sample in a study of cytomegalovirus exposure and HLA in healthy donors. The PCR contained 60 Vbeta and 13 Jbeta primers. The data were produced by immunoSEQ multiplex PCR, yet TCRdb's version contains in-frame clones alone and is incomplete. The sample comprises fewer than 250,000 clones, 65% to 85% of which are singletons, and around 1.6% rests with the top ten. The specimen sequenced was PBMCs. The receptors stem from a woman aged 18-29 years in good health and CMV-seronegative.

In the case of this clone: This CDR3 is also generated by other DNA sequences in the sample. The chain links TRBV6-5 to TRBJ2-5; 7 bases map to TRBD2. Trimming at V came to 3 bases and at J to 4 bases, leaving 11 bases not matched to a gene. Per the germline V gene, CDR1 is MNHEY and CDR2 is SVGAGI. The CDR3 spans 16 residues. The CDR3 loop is CASSYSTGRIGETQYF. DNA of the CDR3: TGTGCCAGCAGTTATTCGACCGGGAGGATTGGAGAGACCCAGTACTTC.

The CDR3 protein is CASSQGTGPPNYGYTF. The CDR3 DNA sequence: TGTGCCAGCAGCCAAGGGACAGGTCCACCTAACTATGGCTACACCTTC. The V call is TRBV5-4, the J call TRBJ1-2, with 8 positions matching TRBD1. This CDR3 is 16 amino acids long. Germline V gives CDR1 SGHNT, CDR2 YYREEE (reference sequence). The junction had 8 bases not matched to a gene; V was cut back by 4 bases and J by 0 bases. Full variable domain (missing parts from reference TRBV5-4 and TRBJ1-2): ETGVTQSPTHLIKTRGQQVTLRCSSQSGHNTVSWYQQALGQGPQFIFQYYREEENGRGNFPPRFSGLQFPNYSSELNVNALELDDSALYLCASSQGTGPPNYGYTFGSGTRLTVV.

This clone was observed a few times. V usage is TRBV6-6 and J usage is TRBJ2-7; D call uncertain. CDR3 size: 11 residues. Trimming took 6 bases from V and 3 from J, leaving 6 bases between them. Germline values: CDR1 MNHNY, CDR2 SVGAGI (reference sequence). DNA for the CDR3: TGTGCCAGCAGGGGCAACTACGAGCAGTACTTC. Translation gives CASRGNYEQYF.

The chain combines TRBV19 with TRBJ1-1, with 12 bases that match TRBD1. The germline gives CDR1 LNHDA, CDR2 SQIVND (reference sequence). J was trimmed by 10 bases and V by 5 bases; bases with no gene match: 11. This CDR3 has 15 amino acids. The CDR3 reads CASSPGTGGLAGAFF. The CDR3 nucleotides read TGTGCCAGTAGTCCGGGGACAGGGGGCTTGGCAGGAGCTTTCTTT.

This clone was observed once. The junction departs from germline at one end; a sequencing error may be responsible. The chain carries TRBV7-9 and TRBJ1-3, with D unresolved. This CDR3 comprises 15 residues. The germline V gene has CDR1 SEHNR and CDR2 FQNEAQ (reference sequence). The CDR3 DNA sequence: TGTTCCAGCAGCCTCGACGGAGGTCCTGGAAACACCATATATTTT. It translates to CSSSLDGGPGNTIYF.

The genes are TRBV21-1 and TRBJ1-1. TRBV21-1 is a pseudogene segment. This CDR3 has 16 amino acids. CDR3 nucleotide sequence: TGTGCCAGCAGCATCTCCAGGCGGGGAATGAACACTGAAGCTTTCTTT. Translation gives CASSISRRGMNTEAFF.

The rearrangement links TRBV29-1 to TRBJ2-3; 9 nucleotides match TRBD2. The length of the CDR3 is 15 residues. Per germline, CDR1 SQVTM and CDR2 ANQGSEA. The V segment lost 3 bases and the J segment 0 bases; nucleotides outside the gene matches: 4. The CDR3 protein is CSVDPSGASTDTQYF. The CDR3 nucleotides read TGCAGCGTTGACCCTAGCGGGGCCAGCACAGATACGCAGTATTTT.

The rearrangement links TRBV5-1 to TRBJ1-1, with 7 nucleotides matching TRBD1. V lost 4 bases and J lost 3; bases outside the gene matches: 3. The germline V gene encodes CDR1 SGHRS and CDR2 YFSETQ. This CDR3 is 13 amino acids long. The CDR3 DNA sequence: TGCGCCAGCAGCCCAGGGACAGACACTGAAGCTTTCTTT. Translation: CASSPGTDTEAFF. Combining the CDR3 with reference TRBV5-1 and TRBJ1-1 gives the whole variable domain KAGVTQTPRYLIKTRGQQVTLSCSPISGHRSVSWYQQTPGQGLQFLFEYFSETQRNKGNFPGRFSGRQFSNSRSEMNVSTLELGDSALYLCASSPGTDTEAFFGQGTRLTVV.

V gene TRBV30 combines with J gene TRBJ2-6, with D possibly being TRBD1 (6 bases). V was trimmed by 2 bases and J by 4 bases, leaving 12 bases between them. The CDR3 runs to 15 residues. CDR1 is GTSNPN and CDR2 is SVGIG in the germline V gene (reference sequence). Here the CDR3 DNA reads TGTGCCTGGAGTACTACAGGGATAGGGGCCAACGTCCTGACTTTC. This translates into CAWSTTGIGANVLTF. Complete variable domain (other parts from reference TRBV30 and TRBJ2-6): SQTIHQWPATLVQPVGSPLSLECTVEGTSNPNLYWYRQAAGRGLQLLFYSVGIGQISSEVPQNLSASRPQDRQFILSSKKLLLSDSGFYLCAWSTTGIGANVLTFGAGSRLTVL.

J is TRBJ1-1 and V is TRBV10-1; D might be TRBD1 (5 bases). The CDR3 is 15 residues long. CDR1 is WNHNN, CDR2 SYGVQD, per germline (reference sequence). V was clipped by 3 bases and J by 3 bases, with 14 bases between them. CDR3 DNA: TGCGCCAGCAGTGATAAGGGGCGCGGGGACACTGAAGCTTTCTTT. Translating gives CASSDKGRGDTEAFF.

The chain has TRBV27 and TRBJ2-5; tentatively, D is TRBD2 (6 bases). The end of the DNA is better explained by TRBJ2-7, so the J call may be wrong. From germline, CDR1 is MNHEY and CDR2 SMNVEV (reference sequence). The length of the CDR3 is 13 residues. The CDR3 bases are TGTGCCAGCAGAATCGGGAGTCACTACGAGCAGTACTTC. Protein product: CASRIGSHYEQYF.

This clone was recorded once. The CDR3 DNA follows: TGCGCCAGCAGTCCGCTCGGACAGGGGTTGGAAGATACGCAGTATTTT. Amino acids: CASSPLGQGLEDTQYF. The chain has TRBV5-1 and TRBJ2-3; 9 bases fit TRBD1. Germline CDR1 reads SGHRS; CDR2 reads YFSETQ. V shed 5 bases, J shed 5 bases, and the junction held 12 bases outside the gene matches. This CDR3 is built from 16 residues.

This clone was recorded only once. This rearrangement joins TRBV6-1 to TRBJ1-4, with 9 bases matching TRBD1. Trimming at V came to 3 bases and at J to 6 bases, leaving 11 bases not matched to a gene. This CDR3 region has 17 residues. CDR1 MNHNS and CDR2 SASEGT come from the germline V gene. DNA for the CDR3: TGTGCCAGCAGTGAGTTTGGGGGACAGGGTTTCTATGAAAAACTGTTTTTT. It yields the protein CASSEFGGQGFYEKLFF.

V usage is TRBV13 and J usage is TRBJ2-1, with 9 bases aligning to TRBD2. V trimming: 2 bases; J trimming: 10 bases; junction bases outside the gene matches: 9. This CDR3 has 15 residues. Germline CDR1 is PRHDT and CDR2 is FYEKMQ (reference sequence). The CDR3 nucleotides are TGTGCCAGCAGCTTAAAGGGCGGGGGGGCCGAAGAGCAGTTCTTC. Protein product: CASSLKGGGAEEQFF. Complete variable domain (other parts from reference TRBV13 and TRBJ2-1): AAGVIQSPRHLIKEKRETATLKCYPIPRHDTVYWYQQGPGQDPQFLISFYEKMQSDKGSIPDRFSAQQFSDYHSELNMSSLELGDSALYFCASSLKGGGAEEQFFGPGTRLTVL.

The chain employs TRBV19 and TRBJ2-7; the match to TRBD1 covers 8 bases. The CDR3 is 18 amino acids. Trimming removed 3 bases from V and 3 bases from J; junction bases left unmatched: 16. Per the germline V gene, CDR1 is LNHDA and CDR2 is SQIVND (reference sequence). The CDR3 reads CASSIGTGSGILGYEQYF. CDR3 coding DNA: TGTGCCAGTAGTATTGGGACAGGCTCGGGAATTTTGGGCTACGAGCAGTACTTC.

CDR3 amino acids: CASLPHFRGGDTEAFF. CDR3 nucleotides: TGTGCCAGCCTTCCACACTTTAGAGGGGGGGACACTGAAGCTTTCTTT. This chain connects TRBV19 to TRBJ1-1; D might be TRBD1 (6 bases). The V end was cut by 9 bases, the J end by 3 bases, with 23 bases between. Germline V lookup: CDR1 LNHDA, CDR2 SQIVND (reference sequence). This CDR3 is built from 16 residues. Full variable domain (remainder filled in from reference TRBV19 and TRBJ1-1): DGGITQSPKYLFRKEGQNVTLSCEQNLNHDAMYWYRQDPGQGLRLIYYSQIVNDFQKGDIAEGYSVSREKKESFPLTVTSAQKNPTAFYLCASLPHFRGGDTEAFFGQGTRLTVV.

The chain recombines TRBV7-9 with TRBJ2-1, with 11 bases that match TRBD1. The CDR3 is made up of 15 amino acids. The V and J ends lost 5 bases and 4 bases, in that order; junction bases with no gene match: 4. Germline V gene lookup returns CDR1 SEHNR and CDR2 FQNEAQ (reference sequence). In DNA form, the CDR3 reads TGTGCCAGCAGCCGCGGACAGGGGGCTTACAATGAGCAGTTCTTC. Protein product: CASSRGQGAYNEQFF.

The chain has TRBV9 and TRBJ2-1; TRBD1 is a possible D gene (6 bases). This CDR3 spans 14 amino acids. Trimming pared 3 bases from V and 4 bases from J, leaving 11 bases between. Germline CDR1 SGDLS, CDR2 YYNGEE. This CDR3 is CASSDGTQYNEQFF. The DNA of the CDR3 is TGTGCCAGCAGCGACGGGACACAGTACAATGAGCAGTTCTTC.

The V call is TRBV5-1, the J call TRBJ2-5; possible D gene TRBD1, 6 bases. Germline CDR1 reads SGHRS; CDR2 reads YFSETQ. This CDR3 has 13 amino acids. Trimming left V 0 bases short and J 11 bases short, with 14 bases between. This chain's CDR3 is CASSLALGHLQYF. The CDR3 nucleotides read TGCGCCAGCAGCTTGGCGTTGGGACATCTACAGTACTTC.

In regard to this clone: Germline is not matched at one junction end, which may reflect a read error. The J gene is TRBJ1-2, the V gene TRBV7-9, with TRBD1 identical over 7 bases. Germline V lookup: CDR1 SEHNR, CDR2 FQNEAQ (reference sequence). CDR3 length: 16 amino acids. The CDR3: CSSSYDHRGRLGGYTF. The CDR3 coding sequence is TGTTCCAGCAGCTACGATCACAGGGGCAGATTAGGTGGCTACACCTTC. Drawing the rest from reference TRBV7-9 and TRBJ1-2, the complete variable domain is DTGVSQNPRHKITKRGQNVTFRCDPISEHNRLYWYRQTLGQGPEFLTYFQNEAQLEKSRLLSDRFSAERPKGSFSTLEIQRTEQGDSAMYLCSSSYDHRGRLGGYTFGSGTRLTVV.

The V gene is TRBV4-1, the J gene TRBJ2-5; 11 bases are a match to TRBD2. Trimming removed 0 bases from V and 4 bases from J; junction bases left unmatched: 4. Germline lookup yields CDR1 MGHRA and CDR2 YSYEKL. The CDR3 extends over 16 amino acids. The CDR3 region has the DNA TGCGCCAGCAGCCAAGACCGACTAGCGGGGAGAGAGACCCAGTACTTC. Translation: CASSQDRLAGRETQYF.

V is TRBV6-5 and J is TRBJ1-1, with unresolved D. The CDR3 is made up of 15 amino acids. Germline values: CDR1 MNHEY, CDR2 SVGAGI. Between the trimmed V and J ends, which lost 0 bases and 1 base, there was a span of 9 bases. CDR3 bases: TGTGCCAGCAGTTACTCGTACGGGAAGAACACTGAAGCTTTCTTT. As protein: CASSYSYGKNTEAFF.

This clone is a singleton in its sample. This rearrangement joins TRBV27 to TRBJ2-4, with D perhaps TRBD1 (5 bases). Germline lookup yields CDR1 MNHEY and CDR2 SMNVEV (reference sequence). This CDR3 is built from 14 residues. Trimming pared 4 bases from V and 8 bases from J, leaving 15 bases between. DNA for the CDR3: TGTGCCAGCAGTTCAGCAGGGTCAGGTTACATTCAGTACTTC. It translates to CASSSAGSGYIQYF.

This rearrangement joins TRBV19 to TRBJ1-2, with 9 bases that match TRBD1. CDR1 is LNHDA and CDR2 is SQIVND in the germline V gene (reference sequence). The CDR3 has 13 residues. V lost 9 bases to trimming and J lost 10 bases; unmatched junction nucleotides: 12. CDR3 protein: CASSGTGGDPYTF. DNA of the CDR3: TGTGCCAGCTCAGGAACAGGGGGCGATCCCTACACCTTC.

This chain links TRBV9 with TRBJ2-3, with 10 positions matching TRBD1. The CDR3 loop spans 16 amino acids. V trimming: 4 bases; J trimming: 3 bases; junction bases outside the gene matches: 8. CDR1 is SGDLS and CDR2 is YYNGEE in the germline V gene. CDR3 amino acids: CASSTVDRGGTDTQYF. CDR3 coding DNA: TGTGCCAGCAGCACTGTGGACAGGGGGGGGACAGATACGCAGTATTTT.

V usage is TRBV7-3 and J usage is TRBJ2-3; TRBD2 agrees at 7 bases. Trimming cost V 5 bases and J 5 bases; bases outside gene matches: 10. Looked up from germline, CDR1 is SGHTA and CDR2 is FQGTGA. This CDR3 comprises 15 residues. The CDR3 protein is CASSPRAGAIDTQYF. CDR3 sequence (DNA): TGTGCCAGCAGCCCTAGGGCGGGAGCTATAGATACGCAGTATTTT.

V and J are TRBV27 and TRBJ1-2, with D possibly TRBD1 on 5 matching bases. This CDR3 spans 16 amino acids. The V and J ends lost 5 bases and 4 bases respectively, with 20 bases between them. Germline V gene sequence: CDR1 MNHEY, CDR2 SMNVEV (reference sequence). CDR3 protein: CASSTTSLKGPYGYTF. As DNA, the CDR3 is TGTGCCAGCAGTACCACGTCTCTAAAGGGGCCCTATGGCTACACCTTC.

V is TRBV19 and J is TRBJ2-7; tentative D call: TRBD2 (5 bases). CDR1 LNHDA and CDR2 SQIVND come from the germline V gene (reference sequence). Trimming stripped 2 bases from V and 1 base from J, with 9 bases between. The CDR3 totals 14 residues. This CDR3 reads CASSISGESYEQYF. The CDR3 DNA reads TGTGCCAGTAGTATATCTGGGGAGTCCTACGAGCAGTACTTC.